The 30 T cell receptor beta chains presented below share a single source sample, sequenced in a study of CXCR3-negative and CXCR3-positive naive CD8 T cells. UMI-labeled 5' RACE TRB cDNA libraries were prepared from the cells. One entry per CDR3 protein, without DNA, is what TCRdb gives after re-calling the 5' RACE reads. The sample holds about 150,000 distinct CDR3 sequences. The antigens of these receptors remain unknown. Study-wide findings and caveats: CXCR3-positive naive cells carried more hydrophobic TRB CDR3s than CXCR3-negative naive cells did.

The specimen was naive CXCR3+ CD8+ T cells from blood. The sample's subset: CD45RO-CCR7+CD27+CD95- naive CD8+ T cells expressing CXCR3 (TNR3+). These receptors were taken from a human donor in good health. Some clones in this sample may be carry-over from other donors' samples.

CDR3 protein: CSVVAGTGELVF. The gene calls are TRBV29-1 and TRBJ2-2; TCRdb names TRBD2, which stays unverified in the absence of DNA. Germline CDR1 reads SQVTM; CDR2 reads ANQGSEA. This CDR3 is built from 12 residues.

The V gene is TRBV13, the J gene TRBJ2-7; TCRdb's D call, TRBD1, is unchecked because there is no DNA. Germline V gene lookup returns CDR1 PRHDT and CDR2 FYEKMQ (reference sequence). CDR3 size: 17 residues. The chain's CDR3 is CASSPRIHGQGPNEQYF.

The chain links TRBV19 to TRBJ2-1. Germline lookup yields CDR1 LNHDA and CDR2 SQIVND (reference sequence). CDR3 length: 15 amino acids. The CDR3 reads CASIPGGASYNEQFF.

The rearrangement uses TRBV15 and TRBJ2-7. Per germline, CDR1 LNHNV and CDR2 YYDKDF (reference sequence). The CDR3 has 14 residues. The CDR3 spells CATSRDRGNYEQYF.

This chain uses TRBV7-9 with TRBJ1-5. This CDR3 is 15 amino acids long. Germline CDR1 is SEHNR and CDR2 is FQNEAQ (reference sequence). The CDR3 loop is CASSLSVEPDQPQHF.

The chain carries TRBV7-6 and TRBJ1-1. The CDR3 is 14 residues long. Per the germline V gene, CDR1 is SGHVS and CDR2 is FNYEAQ. CDR3 in amino acids: CASSLLEGNTEAFF.

This sequence joins TRBV27 and TRBJ2-1; TCRdb's D call, TRBD2, is unchecked because there is no DNA. The CDR3 totals 20 residues. Germline CDR1 reads MNHEY; CDR2 reads SMNVEV (reference sequence). This CDR3 is CASSFSPGLAGGGTYNEQFF.

V is TRBV7-6 and J is TRBJ2-7; TCRdb's D call, TRBD2, is unchecked because there is no DNA. Germline V gene sequence: CDR1 SGHVS, CDR2 FNYEAQ. This CDR3 has 16 amino acids. The CDR3 spells CASSPQVAELSYEQYF.

The chain employs TRBV7-9 and TRBJ2-7; the TCRdb call, TRBD1, lacks DNA for checking. Germline values: CDR1 SEHNR, CDR2 FQNEAQ (reference sequence). The CDR3 has 15 residues. The CDR3: CASSTDREPSYEQYF.

The chain recombines TRBV29-1 with TRBJ2-7; TCRdb's assignment of TRBD1 cannot be checked, as there is no DNA. Germline assignment: CDR1 SQVTM and CDR2 ANQGSEA. The CDR3 sequence is 14 residues long. CDR3 protein: CSVMGGTYSYEQYF.

The rearrangement joins TRBV19 to TRBJ2-4; TCRdb's D call of TRBD1 is untestable without DNA. This CDR3 has 13 residues. Germline CDR1 is LNHDA and CDR2 is SQIVND (reference sequence). The CDR3: CASSIGPRGFQYF.

V usage is TRBV6-6 and J usage is TRBJ2-3; there is no DNA to check the TCRdb D call of TRBD1. The germline V gene has CDR1 MNHNY and CDR2 SVGAGI (reference sequence). This CDR3 is 14 amino acids long. The CDR3 loop is CASSDGGRTDTQYF.

The gene calls are TRBV20-1 and TRBJ2-7; TCRdb names TRBD1, which stays unverified in the absence of DNA. This CDR3 comprises 13 residues. Germline V gene lookup returns CDR1 DFQATT and CDR2 SNEGSKA (reference sequence). The CDR3 sequence is CSARTVASYEQYF.

The CDR3 sequence: CSARVSSWSSYEQYF. The chain carries TRBV20-1 and TRBJ2-7. The CDR3 has 15 amino acids. Per the germline V gene, CDR1 is DFQATT and CDR2 is SNEGSKA (reference sequence).

This rearrangement joins TRBV12-3 or TRBV12-4 to TRBJ2-3; TCRdb calls TRBD2, which cannot be checked without DNA. CDR3 length: 16 residues. The CDR3 loop is CASSYSLAGDRDTQYF.

The V call is TRBV13, the J call TRBJ2-5; TCRdb indicates TRBD1, and absent DNA this call remains unverified. The CDR3 is made up of 14 amino acids. The germline V gene has CDR1 PRHDT and CDR2 FYEKMQ (reference sequence). The CDR3 here is CASSRQGDQETQYF.

The V gene is TRBV6-5, the J gene TRBJ2-5; as DNA is missing, the TRBD2 call by TCRdb cannot be tested. The length of the CDR3 is 13 residues. Germline CDR1 reads MNHEY; CDR2 reads SVGAGI. CDR3 sequence reads: CATSRDFQETQYF.

This rearrangement joins TRBV19 to TRBJ2-7; TCRdb's D call, TRBD2, is unchecked because there is no DNA. Germline-derived CDR1 and CDR2 are LNHDA and SQIVND (reference sequence). CDR3 size: 19 residues. CDR3 in amino acids: CASSISASGRAMFPYEQYF.

This sequence joins TRBV7-8 and TRBJ2-7; TCRdb's assignment of TRBD1 cannot be checked, as there is no DNA. Germline V CDR1 and CDR2: SGHVS, FQNEAQ. The CDR3 consists of 14 residues. The CDR3 protein is CASTGGTVTYEQYF.

The V call is TRBV21-1, the J call TRBJ2-3. TRBV21-1 is described as a pseudogene. The CDR3 is 14 residues long. The CDR3 region is CASSRGSSTDTQYF.

The rearrangement uses TRBV4-3 and TRBJ1-5; the TCRdb call, TRBD1, lacks DNA for checking. The CDR3 consists of 16 residues. CDR1 and CDR2 (germline): LGHNA, YSLEER. The CDR3 sequence is CASSQDYGTGLQPQHF.

The chain is built from TRBV10-3 and TRBJ2-3; the TCRdb call, TRBD1, lacks DNA for checking. The length of the CDR3 is 18 residues. Germline CDR1 ENHRY, CDR2 SYGVKD. This CDR3 is CAIRDRLAGASSTDTQYF.

V and J are TRBV29-1 and TRBJ2-7; the TCRdb call, TRBD1, lacks DNA for checking. CDR1 and CDR2 (germline): SQVTM, ANQGSEA. The CDR3 extends over 11 amino acids. The CDR3 reads CSVRWGYEQYF.

The chain links TRBV4-1 to TRBJ2-7. The CDR3 spans 14 residues. The V gene's germline CDR1 is MGHRA and CDR2 YSYEKL. CDR3 residues: CASSQIPSIYEQYF.

The chain is built from TRBV20-1 and TRBJ2-3; no DNA is available, so the TRBD2 call from TCRdb remains unchecked. Germline CDR1 is DFQATT and CDR2 is SNEGSKA (reference sequence). CDR3 length: 14 residues. The CDR3 loop reads CSARVRTVIDTQYF.

The gene calls are TRBV7-9 and TRBJ2-3; TCRdb's D call, TRBD2, is unchecked because there is no DNA. The CDR3 contains 19 residues. Germline loops: CDR1 SEHNR, CDR2 FQNEAQ (reference sequence). The CDR3 spells CASSPTTSGGAFNTDTQYF.

The CDR3 protein is CSASVPWLAKSYEQYF. The chain joins TRBV20-1 to TRBJ2-7; the D call from TCRdb, TRBD2, cannot be confirmed without DNA. This CDR3 spans 16 amino acids. CDR1 is DFQATT, CDR2 SNEGSKA, per germline (reference sequence).

The chain couples TRBV27 to TRBJ1-5. Germline V lookup: CDR1 MNHEY, CDR2 SMNVEV (reference sequence). The CDR3 consists of 15 residues. The CDR3 loop reads CASSFNGEYNQPQHF.

The chain employs TRBV9 and TRBJ1-1. Germline-derived CDR1 and CDR2 are SGDLS and YYNGEE. The CDR3 consists of 15 residues. The CDR3 is CASSPDGGVKTEAFF.

The chain links TRBV5-1 to TRBJ1-1; TCRdb indicates TRBD1, and absent DNA this call remains unverified. The length of the CDR3 is 14 residues. Germline-derived CDR1 and CDR2 are SGHRS and YFSETQ. The CDR3 loop is CASSLAGGLGEAFF. Based on the CDR3 plus reference TRBV5-1 and TRBJ1-1, the full variable domain is KAGVTQTPRYLIKTRGQQVTLSCSPISGHRSVSWYQQTPGQGLQFLFEYFSETQRNKGNFPGRFSGRQFSNSRSEMNVSTLELGDSALYLCASSLAGGLGEAFFGQGTRLTVV.